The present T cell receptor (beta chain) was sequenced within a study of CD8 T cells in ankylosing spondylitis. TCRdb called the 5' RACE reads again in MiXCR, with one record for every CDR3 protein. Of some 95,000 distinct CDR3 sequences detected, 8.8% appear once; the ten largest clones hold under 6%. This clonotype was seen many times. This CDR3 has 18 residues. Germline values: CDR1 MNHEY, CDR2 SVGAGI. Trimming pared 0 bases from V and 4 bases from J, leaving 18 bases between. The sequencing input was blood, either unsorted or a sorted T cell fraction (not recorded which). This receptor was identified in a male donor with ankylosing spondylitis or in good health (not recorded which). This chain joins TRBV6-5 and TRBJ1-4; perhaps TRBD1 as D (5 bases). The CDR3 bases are TGTGCCAGCAGTTACTCTCGGGGGATCGGGCTCTATAATGAAAAACTGTTTTTT. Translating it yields CASSYSRGIGLYNEKLFF.